These T cell receptor beta chains were read from a single sample in a study of T cells after yellow fever vaccination. MiXCR, applied by TCRdb to the 5' RACE reads, yields one record per CDR3 protein. The sample yields about 300,000 distinct CDR3 sequences, around 6.8% seen once. Source: PBMCs, taken roughly 45 days after the first yellow fever vaccination. The receptor source for this set is a man aged 18 to 29 who received the YFV17D yellow fever vaccine. CDR3s include the opening cysteine and the closing phenylalanine or tryptophan. The D gene is left open where the match is weak. Clone size is not always given. Where it is, it says once, few, many or a class for expanded clones.

TRBJ1-1 | TRBV5-1 | - | many | TGCGCCAGCAGCTTGTCGGCGTCGGCGGGCACTGAAGCTTTCTTT | CASSLSASAGTEAFF
TRBJ1-1 | TRBV7-2 | - | few | TGTGCCAGCAGCTTATTCCAACAGCAAAACACTGAAGCTTTCTTT | CASSLFQQQNTEAFF
TRBJ1-1 | TRBV6-2/TRBV6-3 | TRBD1 | few | TGTGCCAGCGGAGACAGGGGGCTTGGGACTGAAGCTTTCTTT | CASGDRGLGTEAFF
TRBJ1-5 | TRBV15 | - | - | TGTGCCACCAGCAGAGACGGGCAGAGCAATCAGCCCCAGCATTTT | CATSRDGQSNQPQHF
TRBJ1-6 | TRBV20-1 | - | - | TGCAGTGCCAACCGACCAGATGCCCGTACACCCCTCCACTTT | CSANRPDARTPLHF
TRBJ1-6 | TRBV4-3 | - | few | TGCGCCAGCAGCCAATTTCTTCAGGGCAGAGGGAGCTCCTATAATTCACCCCTCCACTTT | CASSQFLQGRGSSYNSPLHF
TRBJ2-3 | TRBV30 | TRBD1 | few | TGTGCCTGGAGTGGGGGACAGTCGAGCACAGATACGCAGTATTTT | CAWSGGQSSTDTQYF
TRBJ2-2 | TRBV4-2 | - | many | TGTGCCAGCAGCCAAGAAGGGGGGGACACCGGGGAGCTGTTTTTT | CASSQEGGDTGELFF
TRBJ2-5 | TRBV6-5 | - | - | TGTGCCAGCAGTTACGGGGGAGGCAAAGAGACCCAGTACTTC | CASSYGGGKETQYF
TRBJ1-5 | TRBV7-2 | - | many | TGTGCCACCTCCTGGGATTTGGGAAATCAGCCCCAGCATTTT | CATSWDLGNQPQHF
TRBJ2-2 | TRBV6-2/TRBV6-3 | - | - | TGTGCCAGCAGGGATTCAGGTACCACCGGGGAGCTGTTTTTT | CASRDSGTTGELFF
TRBJ2-1 | TRBV19 | - | few | TGTGCCAGTAGCCCTTGGCGGGGCCCCTACAATGAGCAGTTCTTC | CASSPWRGPYNEQFF
TRBJ2-2 | TRBV5-1 | - | - | TGCGCCAGCAGCGAGGGCTATTTCACCGGGGAGCTGTTTTTT | CASSEGYFTGELFF
TRBJ2-2 | TRBV2 | - | few | TGTGCCAGCAGGCAGGGCTGGACCGGGGAGCTGTTTTTT | CASRQGWTGELFF
TRBJ1-3 | TRBV7-2 | - | few | TGTGCCAGCAGCCCCCCCGGCAGGGCTGGAAACACCATATATTTT | CASSPPGRAGNTIYF
TRBJ2-7 | TRBV6-5 | TRBD1 | - | TGTGCCAGCAGTTACTTGGGGACAGGGTACGAGCAGTACTTC | CASSYLGTGYEQYF
TRBJ2-5 | TRBV6-1 | - | few | TGTGCCAGCAGTGGCTCCAGGGACTTAGAGACCCAGTACTTC | CASSGSRDLETQYF
TRBJ2-3 | TRBV5-1 | - | many | TGCGCCAGCAGCTTGATCCAAGCTGCGAGCACAGATACGCAGTATTTT | CASSLIQAASTDTQYF
TRBJ2-5 | TRBV20-1 | - | - | TGCAGTGCCGCTCCCCCCCTACTAGGAGAGACCCAGTACTTC | CSAAPPLLGETQYF
TRBJ2-7 | TRBV5-6 | - | many | TGTGCCAGCAGCTTGGGACGGCGGTACGAGCAGTACTTC | CASSLGRRYEQYF
TRBJ2-5 | TRBV3-1 | TRBD2 | - | TGTGCCAGCAGCCAACTGACTAGCGGGGGGTTACAGGAACGAGAGACCCAGTACTTC | CASSQLTSGGLQERETQYF
TRBJ2-5 | TRBV6-1 | TRBD2 | few | TGTGCCAGCAGTCCTAGCGGCCCATGGACCCAGTACTTC | CASSPSGPWTQYF
TRBJ1-2 | TRBV10-3 | TRBD1 | many | TGTGCCATCAATACCGGGACAGGGGATGGCTACACCTTC | CAINTGTGDGYTF
TRBJ1-6 | TRBV19 | TRBD1 | many | TGTGCCAGCGGACAGGGCGGGAATTCACCCCTCCACTTT | CASGQGGNSPLHF
TRBJ1-1 | TRBV6-2/TRBV6-3 | - | many | TGTGCCAGCAGGGACACCAGTAACACTGAAGCTTTCTTT | CASRDTSNTEAFF
TRBJ1-1 | TRBV10-3 | - | - | TGTGCCATCAGTGGGACAGCAAAGAACACTGAAGCTTTCTTT | CAISGTAKNTEAFF
TRBJ1-2 | TRBV20-1 | TRBD1 | few | TGCAGTGCTTCCGACAGGGTTAACTATGGCTACACCTTC | CSASDRVNYGYTF
TRBJ1-6 | TRBV9 | - | few | TGTGCCAGCAGCCCCCTCGGCGCAGCCTATAATTCACCCCTCCACTTT | CASSPLGAAYNSPLHF
TRBJ1-1 | TRBV6-1 | TRBD1 | few | TGTGCCAGCAGACGTTCGACAGGGGGTTCCCCTGAAGCTTTCTTT | CASRRSTGGSPEAFF
TRBJ2-3 | TRBV5-1 | - | few | TGCGCCAGCAGTGCCGGGACCATGATGACAGATACGCAGTATTTT | CASSAGTMMTDTQYF
TRBJ1-1 | TRBV20-1 | - | few | TGCAGTGCTAGATCGGTTAGGGCTGGCACTGAAGCTTTCTTT | CSARSVRAGTEAFF
TRBJ1-4 | TRBV10-3 | TRBD1 | many | TGTGCCATCACCGGAGACAGGGGTGAAAAACTGTTTTTT | CAITGDRGEKLFF
TRBJ2-7 | TRBV7-9 | - | - | TGTGCCAGCAGCTTAGAAGCTAGCAACTACGAGCAGTACTTC | CASSLEASNYEQYF
TRBJ2-1 | TRBV5-1 | - | many | TGCGCCAGCAGCTACGAGGGATCCTACAATGAGCAGTTCTTC | CASSYEGSYNEQFF
TRBJ2-3 | TRBV6-5 | TRBD1 | many | TGTGCCAGCAGTTGGGACAGGGAAACAGATACGCAGTATTTT | CASSWDRETDTQYF
TRBJ2-7 | TRBV20-1 | TRBD1 | many | TGCAGTGCTAGAGTCGGCGGGACAGGGTCCTACGAGCAGTACTTC | CSARVGGTGSYEQYF
TRBJ1-5 | TRBV4-1 | TRBD1 | - | TGCGCCAGCAGCCATGGGCCGGGACAGGGGCGTCAGCCCCAGCATTTT | CASSHGPGQGRQPQHF
TRBJ2-7 | TRBV5-1 | - | - | TGCGCCAGCAACTGGGGCAGCTCCTACGAGCAGTACTTC | CASNWGSSYEQYF
TRBJ2-6 | TRBV7-9 | TRBD1 | - | TGTGCCAGCAGCCGACAGGGGTTAGCTGGGGCCAACGTCCTGACTTTC | CASSRQGLAGANVLTF
TRBJ2-2 | TRBV19 | - | few | TGTGCCAGTAGTATTGCAGAGCTCACCGGGGAGCTGTTTTTT | CASSIAELTGELFF
TRBJ2-6 | TRBV6-4 | - | - | TGTGCCAGCAGTGACGTCCCTCTAAGCTCTGGGGCCAACGTCCTGACTTTC | CASSDVPLSSGANVLTF
TRBJ2-3 | TRBV7-8 | - | - | TGTGCCAGCATCCCAGCCGGAATCAACCTCTTGGATACGCAGTATTTT | CASIPAGINLLDTQYF
TRBJ2-5 | TRBV5-6 | - | - | TGTGCCAGCAGCTTTCTCCGGGGCAGTACAGAGACCCAGTACTTC | CASSFLRGSTETQYF
TRBJ1-3 | TRBV7-2 | - | few | TGTGCCAGCAGCCCCCAAGGGGGGAGCTCTGGAAACACCATATATTTT | CASSPQGGSSGNTIYF
TRBJ1-6 | TRBV7-9 | - | few | TGTGCCAGCAGCTTTGGGGGGTTCCTTAATTCACCCCTCCACTTT | CASSFGGFLNSPLHF
TRBJ2-5 | TRBV5-1 | - | many | TGCGCCAGCAGCCGGGAAGAGACCCAGTACTTC | CASSREETQYF
TRBJ2-6 | TRBV7-9 | - | - | TGTGCCAGCAGCTTCTGGACAGATAGATCTGGGGCCAACGTCCTGACTTTC | CASSFWTDRSGANVLTF
TRBJ2-3 | TRBV11-2 | - | many | TGTGCCAGCAGCTACAGCATCGGATTCCCAGATACGCAGTATTTT | CASSYSIGFPDTQYF
TRBJ2-1 | TRBV7-2 | - | - | TGTGCCAGCAGCTTACGGCTCAACTCCTACAATGAGCAGTTCTTC | CASSLRLNSYNEQFF
TRBJ2-1 | TRBV7-2 | - | few | TGTGCCAGCAGCACAGCGGGCGGGTCCAGCTCCTACAATGAGCAGTTCTTC | CASSTAGGSSSYNEQFF
TRBJ1-2 | TRBV7-6 | - | few | TGTGCCAGCAGCTTGACAGAGGTTAACTATGGCTACACCTTC | CASSLTEVNYGYTF
TRBJ2-1 | TRBV14 | - | few | TGTGCCAGCAGCCAAGTCGGGTGGTCAGGTTACAATGAGCAGTTCTTC | CASSQVGWSGYNEQFF
TRBJ2-1 | TRBV4-2 | - | - | TGTGCCAGCAGCCCCTCACTGCGGTACAGCTCCTACAATGAGCAGTTCTTC | CASSPSLRYSSYNEQFF
TRBJ2-3 | TRBV7-2 | - | - | TGTGCCAGCAGCTTCGAGGGGCGCGGAGATACGCAGTATTTT | CASSFEGRGDTQYF
TRBJ2-1 | TRBV6-5 | - | few | TGTGCCAGCAGTTACTCGACGCTATTTGAGCAGTTCTTC | CASSYSTLFEQFF
TRBJ2-3 | TRBV10-3 | TRBD2 | - | TGTGCCATCAGCCTCTCAGCGGGAGCAGATACGCAGTATTTT | CAISLSAGADTQYF
TRBJ1-1 | TRBV20-1 | - | - | TGCAGTGCCGCATGGGATGAAGCTTTCTTT | CSAAWDEAFF